A single sample is the source of the 10 T cell receptor beta chains below, sequenced in a study of cytomegalovirus exposure and HLA in healthy donors. PCR was performed using 60 Vbeta and 13 Jbeta primers. The data were produced by immunoSEQ multiplex PCR, yet TCRdb's version contains in-frame clones alone and is incomplete. The sample yields fewer than 300,000 clones, 80% seen once. Sequenced input: PBMCs. The receptors originated from a girl between 2 and 10 years old in good health and CMV-seronegative.

V and J are TRBV28 and TRBJ1-1; D call uncertain. Germline CDR1 is MDHEN and CDR2 is SYDVKM. This CDR3 has 16 amino acids. The V end lost 2 bases, the J end lost 3 bases, and 16 bases lay between the germline ends. For the CDR3, the DNA is TGTGCCAGCAGTTTAGTGTTTCGGGGAGGTGACACTGAAGCTTTCTTT. Translated, it gives CASSLVFRGGDTEAFF.

This clone was picked up a small number of times. The chain couples TRBV5-5 to TRBJ1-6; 8 bases agree with TRBD1. Germline CDR1 is SGHKS and CDR2 is YYEKEE (reference sequence). With V trimmed by 2 bases and J by 3 bases, 13 bases remained unmatched. CDR3 length: 19 residues. The CDR3, as DNA: TGTGCCAGCAGCTTAAGGGACAGGAGGATCAAATTCTATAATTCACCCCTCCACTTT. Amino acid sequence: CASSLRDRRIKFYNSPLHF.

The chain employs TRBV7-6 and TRBJ2-5; D may be TRBD1 (6 bases). There are 15 residues in the CDR3. The germline gives CDR1 SGHVS, CDR2 FNYEAQ. V was trimmed by 4 bases and J by 4 bases, leaving 16 bases between them. CDR3 region: CASSSWHRAGETQYF. In nucleotides, the CDR3 is TGTGCCAGCAGCTCATGGCACAGGGCGGGAGAGACCCAGTACTTC.

This chain connects TRBV10-2 to TRBJ1-2; D possibly corresponds to TRBD1 (6 bases). Per germline, CDR1 WSHSY and CDR2 SAAADI. The CDR3 runs to 13 residues. The V end lost 2 bases, the J end lost 3 bases, and 7 bases lay between the germline ends. CDR3: CASSERQDYGYTF. In DNA form, the CDR3 reads TGCGCCAGCAGTGAGAGACAGGACTATGGCTACACCTTC.

J is TRBJ2-3 and V is TRBV30, with 9 nucleotides matching TRBD2. The CDR3 has 15 amino acids. Germline V gene data show CDR1 as GTSNPN and CDR2 as SVGIG (reference sequence). Losses at the gene ends were 4 bases for V and 2 bases for J; bases not matched to a gene: 7. The chain's CDR3 is CAWTSQRGDTDTQYF. CDR3 DNA sequence: TGTGCCTGGACGTCCCAGCGGGGGGACACAGATACGCAGTATTTT.

This clone was seen just once. The chain links TRBV2 to TRBJ1-3; 7 positions agree with TRBD1. The CDR3 is made up of 14 amino acids. After removal of 6 bases from V and 2 bases from J, the junction contained 4 bases not matched to a gene. Germline CDR1 and CDR2: SNHLY and FYNNEI. This chain's CDR3 is CASREGATGNTIYF. The CDR3 DNA reads TGTGCCAGCAGGGAGGGGGCCACTGGAAACACCATATATTTT.

The rearrangement joins TRBV23-1 to TRBJ2-7, with TRBD1 matching over 9 bases. TRBV23-1 is given ORF status, its function remaining uncertain. CDR3 size: 16 residues. The V segment lost 3 bases and the J segment 6 bases; nucleotides outside the gene matches: 12. The chain's CDR3 is CASSHPTTGGISEQYF. The CDR3 DNA sequence: TGCGCCAGCAGTCATCCCACGACAGGGGGAATATCCGAGCAGTACTTC.

The chain recombines TRBV29-1 with TRBJ1-1; no reliable D call. CDR3 length equals 12 residues. Trimming took off 7 bases at V and 0 bases at J, with 9 bases between the two ends. Germline assignment: CDR1 SQVTM and CDR2 ANQGSEA. The CDR3 DNA follows: TGCAGCGCCAGGACTATGAACACTGAAGCTTTCTTT. Translating gives CSARTMNTEAFF.

This clone appeared a few times. Other DNA sequences in this specimen translate into the identical CDR3. The genes are TRBV5-1 and TRBJ2-5; 7 bases match TRBD1. CDR3 size: 14 residues. Germline CDR1 and CDR2: SGHRS and YFSETQ. V lost 4 bases, J lost 1 base, and 4 bases stayed unmatched. The chain's CDR3 is CASSLRDSQETQYF. The CDR3 coding sequence is TGCGCCAGCAGCCTAAGGGACAGCCAAGAGACCCAGTACTTC.

The rearrangement links TRBV4-1 to TRBJ2-5, with D possibly being TRBD1 (5 bases). The better agreement between TRBJ2-7 and the DNA end casts doubt on the J call. The CDR3 is 16 amino acids. Per germline, CDR1 MGHRA and CDR2 YSYEKL. The CDR3 bases are TGCGCCAGCAGCTTGGACGACAGTCAGGCATCCTACGAGCAGTACTTC. It specifies CASSLDDSQASYEQYF.